What follows are 13 T cell receptor beta chains derived from one specimen sequenced in a study of cytomegalovirus exposure and HLA in healthy donors. TCRdb keeps only in-frame clones here, not all; method: immunoSEQ multiplex PCR. The table has under 200,000 clones, about 80% seen once. The sample comprised PBMCs. Source of these receptors: a man in his late teens or twenties in good health and CMV-seropositive.

CDR3 bases: TGCGCCAGCAGCAGCCCGGGACTGCACAATGAGCAGTTCTTC. Amino acid sequence: CASSSPGLHNEQFF. This rearrangement joins TRBV5-1 to TRBJ2-1; tentatively, D is TRBD2 (6 bases). There are 14 residues in the CDR3. CDR1 and CDR2 (germline): SGHRS, YFSETQ. The V and J ends lost 4 bases and 5 bases respectively, with 13 bases between them.

CDR3 in amino acids: CSAGTSAYNEQFF. The CDR3 coding sequence is TGCAGCGCCGGGACTAGCGCCTACAATGAGCAGTTCTTC. The V gene is TRBV29-1, the J gene TRBJ2-1, with 10 bases lining up with TRBD2. J was trimmed by 2 bases and V by 7 bases; bases with no gene match: 2. The CDR3 is made up of 13 amino acids. Germline lookup yields CDR1 SQVTM and CDR2 ANQGSEA.

The J gene is TRBJ2-1, the V gene TRBV20-1; no clear D gene. V shed 6 bases and J shed 6 bases, with 6 bases lying between them. The germline CDR1 and CDR2 sequences are DFQATT and SNEGSKA (reference sequence). This CDR3 has 10 residues. The CDR3 sequence: CSAFSNEQFF. CDR3 nucleotides: TGCAGTGCGTTCTCCAATGAGCAGTTCTTC.

The rearrangement uses TRBV18 and TRBJ2-7, with TRBD2 identical over 14 bases. The trim removed 3 bases at V and 3 bases at J, leaving 16 bases unmatched. This CDR3 has 20 amino acids. Per germline, CDR1 KGHSH and CDR2 LQKENI. The chain's CDR3 is CASSPLGLAGEGGPHYEQYF. CDR3 nucleotide sequence: TGTGCCAGCTCACCCTTGGGACTAGCGGGAGAAGGGGGGCCTCACTACGAGCAGTACTTC.

This clone was observed once. The chain joins TRBV30 to TRBJ1-1, with TRBD1 matching over 7 bases. Per the germline V gene, CDR1 is GTSNPN and CDR2 is SVGIG (reference sequence). This CDR3 is built from 13 residues. V trimming: 8 bases; J trimming: 5 bases; junction bases outside the gene matches: 11. The CDR3 coding sequence is TGTGCCGGAAATGAGGGGGCCCGGACTGAAGCTTTCTTT. Its protein is CAGNEGARTEAFF. The variable domain in full, completed from reference TRBV30 and TRBJ1-1, reads SQTIHQWPATLVQPVGSPLSLECTVEGTSNPNLYWYRQAAGRGLQLLFYSVGIGQISSEVPQNLSASRPQDRQFILSSKKLLLSDSGFYLCAGNEGARTEAFFGQGTRLTVV.

The chain links TRBV7-3 to TRBJ1-1, with D hard to call. V was trimmed by 6 bases and J by 1 base, leaving 15 bases between them. The CDR3 has 15 residues. Germline V gene data show CDR1 as SGHTA and CDR2 as FQGTGA. CDR3 residues: CASSPLGGENTEAFF. In DNA form, the CDR3 reads TGTGCCAGCAGTCCCCTGGGCGGGGAGAACACTGAAGCTTTCTTT. Drawing the rest from reference TRBV7-3 and TRBJ1-1, the complete variable domain is GAGVSQTPSNKVTEKGKYVELRCDPISGHTALYWYRQSLGQGPEFLIYFQGTGAADDSGLPNDRFFAVRPEGSVSTLKIQRTERGDSAVYLCASSPLGGENTEAFFGQGTRLTVV.

The V call is TRBV29-1, the J call TRBJ2-5, with 7 bases fitting TRBD2. Germline CDR1 is SQVTM and CDR2 is ANQGSEA. The CDR3 contains 13 residues. J lost 5 bases, V lost 5 bases, and 8 bases had no gene match. CDR3 amino acids: CSVTNWGGETQYF. The CDR3 nucleotides are TGCAGCGTTACTAATTGGGGGGGGGAGACCCAGTACTTC.

This clone was recorded a few times. One end of the junction is discordant with germline, which a read error may explain. This sequence joins TRBV2 and TRBJ2-3, with 8 bases that match TRBD2. The germline V gene encodes CDR1 SNHLY and CDR2 FYNNEI. The CDR3 has 12 amino acids. The CDR3 DNA reads TGTGCCAGCTTTCTAGCGGGTGGGCGGAAGTATTTC. Translation gives CASFLAGGRKYF.

The rearrangement joins TRBV30 to TRBJ2-3; TRBD2 is a possible D gene (6 bases). Trimming left V 3 bases short and J 1 base short, with 20 bases between. This CDR3 region has 17 residues. Germline V CDR1 and CDR2: GTSNPN, SVGIG (reference sequence). The CDR3 sequence: CAWRDPFSGIGTDTQYF. As DNA, the CDR3 is TGTGCCTGGAGGGACCCTTTTAGCGGTATTGGCACAGATACGCAGTATTTT.

The chain has TRBV19 and TRBJ1-3, with 9 bases lining up with TRBD1. CDR1 and CDR2 from the germline V gene are LNHDA and SQIVND (reference sequence). The CDR3 spans 14 residues. V gave up 6 bases and J gave up 2 bases; unmatched junction bases: 2. The CDR3: CASRRTGAGNTIYF. CDR3 nucleotides: TGTGCCAGTAGAAGGACAGGGGCTGGAAACACCATATATTTT.

This chain connects TRBV7-2 to TRBJ2-5; TRBD1 matches 9 bases. The length of the CDR3 is 17 residues. The germline CDR1 and CDR2 sequences are SGHTA and FQGNSA. Trimming at V came to 4 bases and at J to 1 base, leaving 10 bases not matched to a gene. The CDR3 loop reads CASSSPPGTGLQETQYF. In DNA form, the CDR3 reads TGTGCCAGCAGCTCTCCCCCTGGGACAGGGCTCCAAGAGACCCAGTACTTC. Using reference TRBV7-2 and TRBJ2-5 for the parts outside the CDR3, the full variable domain is GAGVSQSPSNKVTEKGKDVELRCDPISGHTALYWYRQSLGQGLEFLIYFQGNSAPDKSGLPSDRFSAERTGGSVSTLTIQRTQQEDSAVYLCASSSPPGTGLQETQYFGPGTRLLVL.

The DNA for the CDR3 is TGTGCTAGTGGTTTGGGTGAGAATGAGCAGTTCTTC. Translated: CASGLGENEQFF. The genes are TRBV12-5 and TRBJ2-1; D ambiguous. The CDR3 is 12 amino acids. CDR1 and CDR2 from the germline V gene are LGHNT and FRNRAP. Trimming took 1 base from V and 7 from J, leaving 5 bases between them.

The chain has TRBV5-1 and TRBJ2-5; no firm D call. V was shortened by 2 bases and J by 3 bases, with 2 bases between the two germline ends. The length of the CDR3 is 11 residues. From germline, CDR1 is SGHRS and CDR2 YFSETQ. Written as DNA, the CDR3 is TGCGCCAGCAGCTTTAAAGAGACCCAGTACTTC. Translating it yields CASSFKETQYF. Full variable domain (outside the CDR3, taken from reference TRBV5-1 and TRBJ2-5): KAGVTQTPRYLIKTRGQQVTLSCSPISGHRSVSWYQQTPGQGLQFLFEYFSETQRNKGNFPGRFSGRQFSNSRSEMNVSTLELGDSALYLCASSFKETQYFGPGTRLLVL.